The source of this T cell receptor beta chain is a study of T-cell memory formation after mild COVID-19. The CDR3 is 14 amino acids. V lost 4 bases to trimming and J lost 3 bases, with 11 bases between them. From germline, CDR1 is SGHRS and CDR2 YFSETQ. MiXCR, applied by TCRdb to the 5' RACE reads, yields one record per CDR3 protein. The sample lists 280,000 or so distinct CDR3 sequences, 8% to 10% occurring once. The chain carries TRBV5-1 and TRBJ2-1; TRBD1 is a possible D gene (6 bases). The origin of this receptor is a man between 18 and 35 years old who had mild COVID-19 (a few samples of this study predate the infection). Cell type and time point are not known. The specimen was PBMCs or a T cell subset sorted from them (not recorded which). CDR3 region: CASSPQGNYNEQFF. CDR3 in DNA: TGCGCCAGCAGCCCTCAGGGGAACTACAATGAGCAGTTCTTC.